This TCR beta chain is drawn from a study of identical twins. Whole-study results and caveats: Out-of-frame alpha sequences shared by twins showed excess low generation probability.

It was template switching that added a universal primer site, and there were unique molecular identifiers on the cDNA. TCRdb independently ran MiXCR on the 5' RACE reads; one entry per CDR3 protein. The data hold 300,000 to 400,000 distinct CDR3 sequences, with approximately 8.7% observed a single time. The sample holds a few counts of this clonotype. Its cognate antigen is unknown. Healthy Caucasians provided all donations. The CDR3 length is 13 residues. Deletions cut 5 bases from V and 6 bases from J, with 17 bases between. Germline-derived CDR1 and CDR2 are DFQATT and SNEGSKA (reference sequence). This TCR was sampled from a woman in her 50s in good health. This sequence joins TRBV20-1 and TRBJ2-7; D is uncertain. The specimen sequenced was naive T cells sorted from blood. The CDR3: CSALWGFWPEQYF. In nucleotides, the CDR3 is TGCAGTGCTCTGTGGGGATTCTGGCCCGAGCAGTACTTC.